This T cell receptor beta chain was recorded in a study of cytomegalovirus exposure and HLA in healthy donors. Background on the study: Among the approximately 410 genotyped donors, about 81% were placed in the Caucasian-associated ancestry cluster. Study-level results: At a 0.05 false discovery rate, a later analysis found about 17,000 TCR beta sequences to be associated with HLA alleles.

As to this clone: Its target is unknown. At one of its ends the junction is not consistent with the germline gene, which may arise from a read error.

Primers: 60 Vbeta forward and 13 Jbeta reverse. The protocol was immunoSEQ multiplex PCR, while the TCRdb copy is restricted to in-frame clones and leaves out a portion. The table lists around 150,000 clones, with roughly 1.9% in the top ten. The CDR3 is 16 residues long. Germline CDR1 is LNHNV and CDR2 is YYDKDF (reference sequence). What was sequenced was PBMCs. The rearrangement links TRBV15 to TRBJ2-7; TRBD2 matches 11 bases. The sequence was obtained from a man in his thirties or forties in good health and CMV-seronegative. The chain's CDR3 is CATSGTSGRISNEQYF. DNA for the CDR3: TGTGCCACCAGCGGAACTAGCGGGAGAATCTCCAACGAGCAGTACTTC.